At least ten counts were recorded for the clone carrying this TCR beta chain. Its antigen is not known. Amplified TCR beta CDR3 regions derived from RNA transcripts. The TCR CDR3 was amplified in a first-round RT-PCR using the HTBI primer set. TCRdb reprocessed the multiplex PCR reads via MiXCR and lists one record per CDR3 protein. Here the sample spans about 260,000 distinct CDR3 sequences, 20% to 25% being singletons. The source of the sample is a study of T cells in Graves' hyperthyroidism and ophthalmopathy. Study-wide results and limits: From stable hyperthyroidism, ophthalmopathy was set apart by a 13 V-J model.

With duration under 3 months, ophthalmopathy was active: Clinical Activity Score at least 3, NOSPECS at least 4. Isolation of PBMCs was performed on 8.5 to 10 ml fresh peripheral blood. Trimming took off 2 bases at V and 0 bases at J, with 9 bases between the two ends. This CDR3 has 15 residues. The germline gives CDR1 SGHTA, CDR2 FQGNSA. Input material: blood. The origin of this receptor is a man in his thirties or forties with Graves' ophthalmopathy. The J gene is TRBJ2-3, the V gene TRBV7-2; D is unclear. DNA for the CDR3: TGTGCCAGCAGCTTAAATCTACTGAGCACAGATACGCAGTATTTT. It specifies CASSLNLLSTDTQYF. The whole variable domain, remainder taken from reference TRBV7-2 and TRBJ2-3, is GAGVSQSPSNKVTEKGKDVELRCDPISGHTALYWYRQSLGQGLEFLIYFQGNSAPDKSGLPSDRFSAERTGGSVSTLTIQRTQQEDSAVYLCASSLNLLSTDTQYFGPGTRLTVL.